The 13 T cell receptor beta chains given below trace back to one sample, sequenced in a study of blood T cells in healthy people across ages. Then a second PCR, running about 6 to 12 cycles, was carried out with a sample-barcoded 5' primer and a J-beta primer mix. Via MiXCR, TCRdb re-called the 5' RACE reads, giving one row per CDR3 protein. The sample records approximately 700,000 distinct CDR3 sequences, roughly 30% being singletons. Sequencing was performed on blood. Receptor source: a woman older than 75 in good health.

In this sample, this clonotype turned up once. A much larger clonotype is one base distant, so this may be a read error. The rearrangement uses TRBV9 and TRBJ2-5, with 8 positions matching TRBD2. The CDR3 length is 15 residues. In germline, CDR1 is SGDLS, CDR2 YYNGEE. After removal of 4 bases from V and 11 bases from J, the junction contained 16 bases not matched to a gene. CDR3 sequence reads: CASSPLRGAINEQYF. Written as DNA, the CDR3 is TGTGCCAGCAGCCCGCTGCGGGGGGCCATCAATGAGCAGTACTTC. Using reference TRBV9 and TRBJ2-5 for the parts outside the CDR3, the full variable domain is DSGVTQTPKHLITATGQRVTLRCSPRSGDLSVYWYQQSLDQGLQFLIQYYNGEERAKGNILERFSAQQFPDLHSELNLSSLELGDSALYFCASSPLRGAINEQYFGPGTRLLVL.

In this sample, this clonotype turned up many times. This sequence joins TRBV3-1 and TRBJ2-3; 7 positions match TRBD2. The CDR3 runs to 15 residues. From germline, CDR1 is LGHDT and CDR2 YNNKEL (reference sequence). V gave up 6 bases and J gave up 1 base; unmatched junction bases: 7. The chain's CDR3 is CASSFTAGGTDTQYF. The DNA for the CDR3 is TGTGCCAGCAGTTTTACGGCGGGGGGCACAGATACGCAGTATTTT.

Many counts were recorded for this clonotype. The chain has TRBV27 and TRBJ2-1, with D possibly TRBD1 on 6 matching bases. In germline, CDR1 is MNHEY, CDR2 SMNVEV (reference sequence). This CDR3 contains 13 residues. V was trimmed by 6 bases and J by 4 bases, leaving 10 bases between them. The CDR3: CASRKQGYNEQFF. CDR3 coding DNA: TGTGCCAGCAGAAAACAGGGATACAATGAGCAGTTCTTC.

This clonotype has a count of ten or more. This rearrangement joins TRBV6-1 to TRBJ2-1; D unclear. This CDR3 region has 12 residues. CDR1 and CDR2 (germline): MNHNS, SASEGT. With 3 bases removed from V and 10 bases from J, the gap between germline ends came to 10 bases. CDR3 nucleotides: TGTGCCAGCAGTGAGGCCCACGCGGAGCAGTTCTTC. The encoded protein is CASSEAHAEQFF.

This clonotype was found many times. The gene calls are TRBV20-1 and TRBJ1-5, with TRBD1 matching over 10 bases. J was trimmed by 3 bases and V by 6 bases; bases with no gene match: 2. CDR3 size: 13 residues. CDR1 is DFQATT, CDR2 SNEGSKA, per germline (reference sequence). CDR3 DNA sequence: TGCAGTGCGGGACAGGGGCTCAATCAGCCCCAGCATTTT. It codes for CSAGQGLNQPQHF.

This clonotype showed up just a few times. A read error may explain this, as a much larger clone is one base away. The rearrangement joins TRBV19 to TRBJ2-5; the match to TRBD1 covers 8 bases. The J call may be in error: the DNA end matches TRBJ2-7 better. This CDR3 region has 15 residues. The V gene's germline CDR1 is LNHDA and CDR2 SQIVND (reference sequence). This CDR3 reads CASGAGTGGTYEQYF. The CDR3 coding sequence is TGTGCCAGTGGCGCCGGGACAGGAGGGACCTACGAGCAGTACTTC.

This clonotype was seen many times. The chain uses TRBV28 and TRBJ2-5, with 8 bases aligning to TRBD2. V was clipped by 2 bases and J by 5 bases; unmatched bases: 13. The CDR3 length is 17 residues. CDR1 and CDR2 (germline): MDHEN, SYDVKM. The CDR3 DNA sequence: TGTGCCAGCAGTTTAAAGGCGGGGGGTCCTCCCGGGGAGACCCAGTACTTC. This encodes CASSLKAGGPPGETQYF.

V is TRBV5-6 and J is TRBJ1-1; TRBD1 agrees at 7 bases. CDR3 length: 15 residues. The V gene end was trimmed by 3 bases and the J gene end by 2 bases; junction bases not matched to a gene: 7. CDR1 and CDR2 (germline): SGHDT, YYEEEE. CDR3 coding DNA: TGTGCCAGCAGCTGGGACAGCCTGATAAACACTGAAGCTTTCTTT. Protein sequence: CASSWDSLINTEAFF. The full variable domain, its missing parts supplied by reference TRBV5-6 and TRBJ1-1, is DAGVTQSPTHLIKTRGQQVTLRCSPKSGHDTVSWYQQALGQGPQFIFQYYEEEERQRGNFPDRFSGHQFPNYSSELNVNALLLGDSALYLCASSWDSLINTEAFFGQGTRLTVV.

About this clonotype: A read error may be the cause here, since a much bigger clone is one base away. CDR3 coding DNA: TGTGCCAGCAGCTGGTGGGGAAGAGCAGGGATACAGTACTTC. Amino acids: CASSWWGRAGIQYF. The chain links TRBV5-6 to TRBJ2-7; D is possibly TRBD1 (5 bases). Germline loops: CDR1 SGHDT, CDR2 YYEEEE. There are 14 residues in the CDR3. The V gene lost 3 bases and the J gene lost 10 bases, with 20 bases spanning the gap.

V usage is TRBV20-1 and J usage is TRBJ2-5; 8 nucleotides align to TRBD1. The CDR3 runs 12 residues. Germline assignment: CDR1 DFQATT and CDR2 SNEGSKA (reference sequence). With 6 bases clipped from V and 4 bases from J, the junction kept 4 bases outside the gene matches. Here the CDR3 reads CSAGQGGETQYF. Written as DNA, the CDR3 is TGCAGTGCCGGACAGGGTGGAGAGACCCAGTACTTC.

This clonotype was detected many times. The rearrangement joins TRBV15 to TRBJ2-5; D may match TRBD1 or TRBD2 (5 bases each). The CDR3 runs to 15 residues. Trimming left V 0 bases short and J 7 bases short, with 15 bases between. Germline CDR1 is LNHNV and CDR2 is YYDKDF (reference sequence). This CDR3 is CATSRDVQARGTQYF. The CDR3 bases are TGTGCCACCAGCAGAGATGTACAGGCCCGGGGGACCCAGTACTTC.

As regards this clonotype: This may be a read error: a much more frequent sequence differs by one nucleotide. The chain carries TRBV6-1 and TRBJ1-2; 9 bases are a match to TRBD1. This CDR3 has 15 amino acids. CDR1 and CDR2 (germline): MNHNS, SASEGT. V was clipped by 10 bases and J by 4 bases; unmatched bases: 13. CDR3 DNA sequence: TGTGCCAACAGGGTGACGGACAGGGGACTCTATGGCTACACCTTC. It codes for CANRVTDRGLYGYTF.

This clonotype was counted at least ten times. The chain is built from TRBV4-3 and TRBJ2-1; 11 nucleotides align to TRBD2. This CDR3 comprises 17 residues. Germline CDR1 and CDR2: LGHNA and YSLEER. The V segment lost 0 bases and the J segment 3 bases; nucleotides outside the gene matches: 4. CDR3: CASSQEPSGGIYNEQFF. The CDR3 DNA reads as TGCGCCAGCAGCCAAGAACCTAGCGGGGGGATCTACAATGAGCAGTTCTTC.